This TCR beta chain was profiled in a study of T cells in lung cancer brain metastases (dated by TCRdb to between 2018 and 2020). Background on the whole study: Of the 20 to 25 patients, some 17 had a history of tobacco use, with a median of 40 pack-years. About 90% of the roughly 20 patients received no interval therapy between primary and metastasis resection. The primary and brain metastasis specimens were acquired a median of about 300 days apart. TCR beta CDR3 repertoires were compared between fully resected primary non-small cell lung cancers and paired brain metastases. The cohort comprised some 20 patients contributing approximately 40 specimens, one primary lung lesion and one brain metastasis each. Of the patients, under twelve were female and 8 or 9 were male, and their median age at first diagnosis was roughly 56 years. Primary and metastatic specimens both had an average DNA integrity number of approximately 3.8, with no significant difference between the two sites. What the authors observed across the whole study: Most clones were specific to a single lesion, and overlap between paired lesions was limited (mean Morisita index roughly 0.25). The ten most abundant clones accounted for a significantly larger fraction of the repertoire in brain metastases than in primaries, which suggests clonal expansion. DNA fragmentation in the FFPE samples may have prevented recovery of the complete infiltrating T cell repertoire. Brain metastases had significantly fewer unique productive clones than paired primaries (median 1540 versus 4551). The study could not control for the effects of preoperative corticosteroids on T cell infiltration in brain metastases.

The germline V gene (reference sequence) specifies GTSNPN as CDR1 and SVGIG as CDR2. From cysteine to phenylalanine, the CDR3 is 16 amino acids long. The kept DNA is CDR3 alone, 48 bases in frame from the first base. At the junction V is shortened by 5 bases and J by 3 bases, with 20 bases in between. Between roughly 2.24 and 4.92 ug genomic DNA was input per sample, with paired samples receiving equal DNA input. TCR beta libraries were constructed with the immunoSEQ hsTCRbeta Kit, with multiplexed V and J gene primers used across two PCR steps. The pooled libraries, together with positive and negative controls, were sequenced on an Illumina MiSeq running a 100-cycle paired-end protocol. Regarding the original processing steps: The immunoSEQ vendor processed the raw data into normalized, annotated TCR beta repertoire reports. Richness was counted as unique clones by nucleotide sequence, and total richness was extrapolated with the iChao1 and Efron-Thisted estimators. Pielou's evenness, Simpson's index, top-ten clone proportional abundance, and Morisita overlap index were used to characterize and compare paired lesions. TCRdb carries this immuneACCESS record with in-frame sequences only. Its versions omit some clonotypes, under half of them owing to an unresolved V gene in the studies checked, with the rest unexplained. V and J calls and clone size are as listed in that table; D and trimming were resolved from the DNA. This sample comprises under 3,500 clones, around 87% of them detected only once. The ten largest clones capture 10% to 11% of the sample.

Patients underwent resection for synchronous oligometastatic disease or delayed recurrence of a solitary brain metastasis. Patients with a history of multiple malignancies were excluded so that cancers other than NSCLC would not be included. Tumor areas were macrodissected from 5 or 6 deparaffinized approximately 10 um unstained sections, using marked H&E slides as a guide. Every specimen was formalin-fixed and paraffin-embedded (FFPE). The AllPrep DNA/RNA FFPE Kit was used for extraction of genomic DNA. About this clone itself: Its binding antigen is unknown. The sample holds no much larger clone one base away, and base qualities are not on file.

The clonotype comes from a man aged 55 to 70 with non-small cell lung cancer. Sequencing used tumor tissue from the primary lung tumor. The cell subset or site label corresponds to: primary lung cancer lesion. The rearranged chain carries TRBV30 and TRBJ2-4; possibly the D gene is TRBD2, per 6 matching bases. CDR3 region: CAWGQIGGGGKNIQYF. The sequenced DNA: TGTGCCTGGGGCCAGATCGGGGGTGGCGGCAAAAACATTCAGTACTTC.